The present entry profiles one T cell receptor beta chain with its context. No antigen is known for it. Base-call qualities are not available, and no considerably larger clone is one nucleotide away. This CDR3 is also generated by other DNA sequences in the sample. The collaborating institutions used their own protocols to collect whole blood in K2EDTA tubes. For TCRbeta analysis, collaborator samples were shipped as frozen whole blood, as isolated PBMCs, or as DNA extracted from either sample type. The data were obtained in a study of blood T cell repertoires in COVID-19 (dated by TCRdb to about 2020). Some background on the complete study: Samples from collaborators originated in the United States, Italy and Spain and spanned both the acute and convalescent phases of COVID-19. Deeply sampled blood TCRbeta repertoires from subjects exposed to, actively infected with, or recovered from COVID-19 were included in the dataset. The repertoires were made available in a free public database intended to serve as a resource for research on the immune response to SARS-CoV-2. The sample metadata nearly always contained a de-identified subject ID, COVID-19 status, age in years and sex. The material from the prospective study consisted of cDNA or gDNA derived from T cells, B-cell-depleted T cells, or PBMCs. HLA class I and class II types, where available, came from metadata supplied by the sample provider rather than from assay-based typing. Samples came from the ongoing ImmuneRACE study (first 160 participants) plus 1,254 subjects from 6 global collaborators. Points the paper makes about the study in general: How much clinical and demographic metadata was included differed by source and by participant, and the metadata was provided uncurated.

The immunoSEQ Assay, a bias-controlled multiplex PCR, was used to amplify TCRbeta CDR3 regions from genomic DNA. On the authors' methods: Nucleated cell counts per sample were estimated from amplification of reference gene primers within the assay. To quantify the absolute abundance of each unique TCRbeta CDR3 rearrangement, sequence reads were collapsed and filtered. For each sample, productive Simpson clonality was calculated as the square root of Simpson's diversity index over productive rearrangements. Entries here come from immuneACCESS through TCRdb and include only in-frame sequences with V and J called. Some clones fail to appear in such tables; in the studies checked, an unresolved V gene covers under half of the shortfall, and the cause of the remainder is unknown. That table is the source of V, J and clone size, and D and trimming were worked out from the DNA. In this sample the table shows under 140,000 clones, 76% of which occur a single time. The top ten clonotypes cover about 3.7% of the sample.

The CDR3 numbers 13 residues from cysteine through phenylalanine. Only the CDR3 region is kept as DNA, spanning 39 bases read in frame from base 1. From a lookup of the germline V gene (reference sequence), CDR1 and CDR2 are MNHEY and SMNVEV. For this chain, trimming is 1 base at the V end and 6 bases at the J end, and the number of junction bases without a gene match is 3. The sequence came from a woman aged 80 or over with acute or convalescent COVID-19. The sequenced sample was peripheral blood. The sequence is built from TRBV27 and TRBJ2-7; 7 bases in between match TRBD1. The CDR3 region reads CASSLYRGGEQYF. The nucleotide sequence is given as TGTGCCAGCAGTTTATACAGGGGCGGCGAGCAGTACTTC.